This passage covers 21 T cell receptor beta chains from one sample sequenced in a study of cytomegalovirus exposure and HLA in healthy donors (dated by TCRdb to between 2016 and 2019). Library preparation was by the immunoSEQ multiplex PCR assay. For the multiplex PCR, a mixture combining 60 forward primers for TCR Vbeta segments and 13 reverse primers for TCR Jbeta segments was used. TCRdb holds this immuneACCESS table with in-frame rearrangements only. Some clones are missing; in checked studies, unresolved V genes explain under half, and the rest has no known cause. Across this sample there are 150,000 to 200,000 clones, with approximately 78% seen only once. The leading ten clones occupy approximately 1.5% of the sample. Sequences were obtained from PBMCs. Receptors were obtained from a male donor in good health and CMV-seronegative.

The chain couples TRBV7-9 to TRBJ1-6, with D tentatively TRBD1 (5 bases). Germline lookup yields CDR1 SEHNR and CDR2 FQNEAQ (reference sequence). CDR3 length equals 16 residues. The V end was cut by 5 bases, the J end by 3 bases, with 14 bases between. As DNA, the CDR3 is TGTGCCAGCAGCCCCGTCGATCAGGGCTATAATTCACCCCTCCACTTT. Translating it yields CASSPVDQGYNSPLHF. The variable domain in full, with the rest retrieved from reference TRBV7-9 and TRBJ1-6, is DTGVSQNPRHKITKRGQNVTFRCDPISEHNRLYWYRQTLGQGPEFLTYFQNEAQLEKSRLLSDRFSAERPKGSFSTLEIQRTEQGDSAMYLCASSPVDQGYNSPLHFGNGTRLTVT.

The chain carries TRBV7-3 and TRBJ2-4; 7 nucleotides align to TRBD2. The CDR3 is made up of 14 amino acids. After removal of 4 bases from V and 9 bases from J, the junction contained 9 bases not matched to a gene. Per germline, CDR1 SGHTA and CDR2 FQGTGA. The CDR3 spells CASSSGTTPSIQYF. The CDR3 DNA is TGTGCCAGCAGCTCGGGGACTACCCCGAGCATTCAGTACTTC.

The J gene is TRBJ2-2, the V gene TRBV5-1, with a weak D call TRBD1 (5 bases). CDR3 size: 15 residues. With 4 bases removed from V and 4 bases from J, the gap between germline ends came to 14 bases. Germline V gene sequence: CDR1 SGHRS, CDR2 YFSETQ. DNA for the CDR3: TGCGCCAGCAGCCCCGGACACGGCGGCACCGGGGAGCTGTTTTTT. Translation gives CASSPGHGGTGELFF.

This clone was recorded only once. This chain joins TRBV14 and TRBJ2-5, with D perhaps TRBD1 (5 bases). V was clipped by 0 bases and J by 1 base, with 9 bases between them. The CDR3 loop spans 15 amino acids. Germline CDR1 and CDR2: SGHDN and FVKESK. This CDR3 is CASSQDVGAQETQYF. The CDR3 nucleotides read TGTGCCAGCAGCCAAGATGTAGGGGCCCAAGAGACCCAGTACTTC.

This clone was observed a few times. The chain has TRBV7-2 and TRBJ2-3, with 10 nucleotides matching TRBD2. This CDR3 has 15 residues. The V gene end was trimmed by 6 bases and the J gene end by 2 bases; junction bases not matched to a gene: 5. In germline, CDR1 is SGHTA, CDR2 FQGNSA. The CDR3 spells CASSELAGNTDTQYF. The CDR3 DNA sequence: TGTGCCAGCAGTGAACTAGCGGGGAACACAGATACGCAGTATTTT.

The genes are TRBV6-1 and TRBJ1-1; D uncertain. The CDR3 spans 11 residues. Germline V lookup: CDR1 MNHNS, CDR2 SASEGT. V was trimmed by 6 bases and J by 1 base, leaving 3 bases between them. CDR3: CASSGNTEAFF. The CDR3 DNA is TGTGCCAGCAGCGGGAACACTGAAGCTTTCTTT.

This clone came up once. The rearrangement uses TRBV5-8 and TRBJ1-3; D gene unclear. The CDR3 contains 13 residues. CDR1 is SGHTS and CDR2 is YDEGEE in the germline V gene. Between the trimmed V and J ends, which lost 1 base and 4 bases, there was a span of 6 bases. The DNA for the CDR3 is TGTGCCAGCAGCTTGCGAGAAGGAAACACCATATATTTT. Translating it yields CASSLREGNTIYF. Using reference TRBV5-8 and TRBJ1-3 for the parts outside the CDR3, the full variable domain is EAGVTQSPTHLIKTRGQQATLRCSPISGHTSVYWYQQALGLGLQFLLWYDEGEERNRGNFPPRFSGRQFPNYSSELNVNALELEDSALYLCASSLREGNTIYFGEGSWLTVV.

This chain joins TRBV14 and TRBJ1-2, with D possibly being TRBD1 (6 bases). In germline, CDR1 is SGHDN, CDR2 FVKESK. Deletions cut 1 base from V and 2 bases from J, with 11 bases between. This CDR3 has 15 residues. CDR3 nucleotide sequence: TGTGCCAGCAGCCAAGTGGGGGCGGAGAACTATGGCTACACCTTC. Protein: CASSQVGAENYGYTF.

The J gene is TRBJ1-2, the V gene TRBV7-9; unclear D gene. CDR1 is SEHNR, CDR2 FQNEAQ, per germline (reference sequence). Trimming stripped 5 bases from V and 3 bases from J, with 25 bases between. The CDR3 is 18 residues long. CDR3 sequence (DNA): TGTGCCAGCAGCGTCCTTCCCCCAGGAAGGAGGGCAGACTATGGCTACACCTTC. Its protein is CASSVLPPGRRADYGYTF.

This clone appeared once. The chain links TRBV11-2 to TRBJ2-7, with a tentative D call TRBD1 (6 bases). CDR3 length equals 12 residues. Trimming removed 4 bases from V and 7 bases from J, with 11 bases in between. From germline, CDR1 is SGHAT and CDR2 FQNNGV. The CDR3 DNA follows: TGTGCCAGCAGCTCGCAGGGGTGGGAGCAGTACTTC. This encodes CASSSQGWEQYF.

The V gene is TRBV2, the J gene TRBJ1-6; unclear D gene. The germline gives CDR1 SNHLY, CDR2 FYNNEI. This CDR3 has 15 residues. Trimming shortened V by 0 bases and J by 4 bases, and 7 bases separated the two germline ends. The CDR3 is CASSEARRYNSPLHF. CDR3 in DNA: TGTGCCAGCAGTGAAGCCAGGAGGTATAATTCACCCCTCCACTTT.

The J gene is TRBJ1-2, the V gene TRBV7-2, with a possible D match to TRBD1 (6 bases). CDR1 SGHTA and CDR2 FQGNSA come from the germline V gene. The CDR3 consists of 13 residues. Trimming shortened V by 7 bases and J by 2 bases, and 11 bases separated the two germline ends. DNA of the CDR3: TGTGCCAGCACCCCAGGGGAGAACTATGGCTACACCTTC. Translation gives CASTPGENYGYTF. Looking up the rest from reference TRBV7-2 and TRBJ1-2 gives the full variable domain: GAGVSQSPSNKVTEKGKDVELRCDPISGHTALYWYRQSLGQGLEFLIYFQGNSAPDKSGLPSDRFSAERTGGSVSTLTIQRTQQEDSAVYLCASTPGENYGYTFGSGTRLTVV.

The chain recombines TRBV7-2 with TRBJ1-2, with no clear D. The CDR3 covers 14 residues. V shed 5 bases and J shed 5 bases, with 15 bases lying between them. Germline CDR1 and CDR2: SGHTA and FQGNSA. The CDR3 here is CASSNQRVGYGYTF. The CDR3 DNA sequence: TGTGCCAGCAGCAACCAACGGGTCGGGTATGGCTACACCTTC.

The table lists this clone with a few counts. CDR3 sequence: CASSFGGLNTEAFF. CDR3 coding DNA: TGTGCCAGCAGCTTCGGCGGCCTGAACACTGAAGCTTTCTTT. This chain links TRBV7-6 with TRBJ1-1, with D uncertain. The CDR3 extends over 14 amino acids. Germline CDR1 and CDR2: SGHVS and FNYEAQ. V shed 3 bases and J shed 0 bases, with 8 bases lying between them. The variable domain in full, with the rest retrieved from reference TRBV7-6 and TRBJ1-1, is GAGVSQSPRYKVTKRGQDVALRCDPISGHVSLYWYRQALGQGPEFLTYFNYEAQQDKSGLPNDRFSAERPEGSISTLTIQRTEQRDSAMYRCASSFGGLNTEAFFGQGTRLTVV.

The rearrangement links TRBV28 to TRBJ1-4; D is perhaps TRBD1 (5 bases). Germline loops: CDR1 MDHEN, CDR2 SYDVKM. V was pared by 4 bases and J by 2 bases, with 14 bases between. CDR3 length: 16 residues. As DNA, the CDR3 is TGTGCCAGCAGTTCCCCGGGCGGGGCCACTAATGAAAAACTGTTTTTT. This translates into CASSSPGGATNEKLFF. Full variable domain (remainder filled in from reference TRBV28 and TRBJ1-4): DVKVTQSSRYLVKRTGEKVFLECVQDMDHENMFWYRQDPGLGLRLIYFSYDVKMKEKGDIPEGYSVSREKKERFSLILESASTNQTSMYLCASSSPGGATNEKLFFGSGTQLSVL.

The V gene is TRBV4-3, the J gene TRBJ1-5; 10 bases fit TRBD1. V shed 3 bases, J shed 4 bases, and the junction held 0 bases outside the gene matches. Germline lookup yields CDR1 LGHNA and CDR2 YSLEER. The CDR3 is 14 residues long. In nucleotides, the CDR3 is TGCGCCAGCAGCCAGGACAGGGGGAATCAGCCCCAGCATTTT. Translating it yields CASSQDRGNQPQHF.

The J gene is TRBJ1-1, the V gene TRBV4-2; no clear D. CDR3 length equals 18 residues. Per the germline V gene, CDR1 is LGHNA and CDR2 is YNFKEQ. V lost 0 bases to trimming and J lost 3 bases, with 20 bases between them. CDR3 amino acids: CASSQDWAGSPQDTEAFF. The CDR3 region has the DNA TGTGCCAGCAGCCAAGATTGGGCAGGCTCTCCTCAGGACACTGAAGCTTTCTTT.

This clone showed up just a few times. CDR3 DNA sequence: TGTGCCAGCAGGCAGCAGGCAGCACAAGATACGCAGTATTTT. Its translation is CASRQQAAQDTQYF. This chain joins TRBV19 and TRBJ2-3; no reliable D call. The ends were cut back, 9 bases at V and 5 bases at J, with 18 bases in the middle. CDR1 and CDR2 (germline): LNHDA, SQIVND (reference sequence). The CDR3 length is 14 residues.

The chain joins TRBV6-5 to TRBJ1-2, with 7 bases identical to TRBD1. The ends lost 6 bases at V and 0 bases at J; junction bases unmatched: 1. The CDR3 consists of 13 residues. The V gene's germline CDR1 is MNHEY and CDR2 SVGAGI. The DNA for the CDR3 is TGTGCCAGCAGGGACAGGCCTAACTATGGCTACACCTTC. Translated, it gives CASRDRPNYGYTF.

The gene calls are TRBV5-1 and TRBJ2-6; D not certain. Germline V gene data show CDR1 as SGHRS and CDR2 as YFSETQ. CDR3 length: 16 residues. The V and J ends lost 4 bases and 0 bases respectively, with 11 bases between them. The CDR3 bases are TGCGCCAGCAGCACCGACTCAGCCTCTGGGGCCAACGTCCTGACTTTC. Its translation is CASSTDSASGANVLTF.

This sequence joins TRBV2 and TRBJ2-7; 8 nucleotides align to TRBD1. There are 12 residues in the CDR3. J lost 4 bases, V lost 7 bases, and 3 bases had no gene match. The germline V gene encodes CDR1 SNHLY and CDR2 FYNNEI. The CDR3 region is CASTQGAYEQYF. CDR3 sequence (DNA): TGTGCCAGCACGCAGGGGGCTTACGAGCAGTACTTC.